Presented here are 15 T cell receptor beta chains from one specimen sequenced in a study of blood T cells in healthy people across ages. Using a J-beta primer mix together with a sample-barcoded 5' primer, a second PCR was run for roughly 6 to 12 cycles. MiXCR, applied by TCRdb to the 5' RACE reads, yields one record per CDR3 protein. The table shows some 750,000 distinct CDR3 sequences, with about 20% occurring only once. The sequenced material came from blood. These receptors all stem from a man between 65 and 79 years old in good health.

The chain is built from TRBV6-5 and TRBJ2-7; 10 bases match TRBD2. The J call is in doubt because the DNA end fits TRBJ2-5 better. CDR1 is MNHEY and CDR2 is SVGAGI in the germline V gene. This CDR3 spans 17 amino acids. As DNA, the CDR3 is TGTGCCAGCAGTTTGGGGGGCCTAGCGGGAGCGGGTGAGACCCAGTACTTC. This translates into CASSLGGLAGAGETQYF.

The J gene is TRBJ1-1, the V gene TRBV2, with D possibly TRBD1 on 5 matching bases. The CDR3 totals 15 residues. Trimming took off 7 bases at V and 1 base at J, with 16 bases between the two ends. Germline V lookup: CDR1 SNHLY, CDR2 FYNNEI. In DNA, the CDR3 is TGTGCCAGCAATTTGATGGGGACCCCGAACACTGAAGCTTTCTTT. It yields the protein CASNLMGTPNTEAFF.

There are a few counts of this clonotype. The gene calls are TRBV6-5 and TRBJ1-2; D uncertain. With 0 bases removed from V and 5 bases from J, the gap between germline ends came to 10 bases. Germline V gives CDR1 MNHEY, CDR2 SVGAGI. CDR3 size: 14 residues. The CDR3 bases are TGTGCCAGCAGTTACTCGGACGGGGAGTATGGCTACACCTTC. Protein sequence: CASSYSDGEYGYTF.

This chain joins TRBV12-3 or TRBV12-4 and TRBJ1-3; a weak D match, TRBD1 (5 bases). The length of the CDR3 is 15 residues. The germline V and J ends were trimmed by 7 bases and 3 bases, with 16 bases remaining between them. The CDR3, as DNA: TGTGCCAGCACCCCTGGGGGAATAGGTGGAAACACCATATATTTT. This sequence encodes CASTPGGIGGNTIYF.

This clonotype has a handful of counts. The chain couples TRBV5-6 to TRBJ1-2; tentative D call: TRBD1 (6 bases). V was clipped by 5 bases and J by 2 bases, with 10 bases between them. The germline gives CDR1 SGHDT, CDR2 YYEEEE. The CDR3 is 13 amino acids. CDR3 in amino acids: CASRKQGNYGYTF. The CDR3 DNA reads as TGTGCCAGCAGAAAACAGGGAAACTATGGCTACACCTTC.

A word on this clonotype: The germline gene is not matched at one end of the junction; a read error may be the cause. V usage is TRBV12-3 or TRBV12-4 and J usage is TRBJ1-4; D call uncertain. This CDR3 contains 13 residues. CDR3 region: CVSRQTTNEKLFF. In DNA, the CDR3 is TGTGTCAGCAGGCAAACAACTAATGAAAAACTGTTTTTT.

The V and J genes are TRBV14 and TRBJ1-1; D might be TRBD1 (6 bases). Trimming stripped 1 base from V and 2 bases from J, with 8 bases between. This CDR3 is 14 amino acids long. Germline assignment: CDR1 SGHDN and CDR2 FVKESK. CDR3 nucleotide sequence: TGTGCCAGCAGCCAAGTACAGGGAAACACTGAAGCTTTCTTT. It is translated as CASSQVQGNTEAFF.

The CDR3, as DNA: TGTGCCAGCAGTCAGGTGGCGGGTGAAAAACTGTTTTTT. This gives the protein CASSQVAGEKLFF. The chain links TRBV12-3 or TRBV12-4 to TRBJ1-4, with D unresolved. The V gene lost 5 bases and the J gene lost 7 bases, with 11 bases spanning the gap. This CDR3 is 13 amino acids long.

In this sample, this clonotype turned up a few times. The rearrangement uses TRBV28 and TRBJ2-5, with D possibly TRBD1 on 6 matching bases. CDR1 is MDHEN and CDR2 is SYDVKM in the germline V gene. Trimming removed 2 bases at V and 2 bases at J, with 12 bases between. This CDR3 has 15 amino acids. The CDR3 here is CASSLAGAQQETQYF. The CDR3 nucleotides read TGTGCCAGCAGTTTAGCAGGGGCGCAACAAGAGACCCAGTACTTC.

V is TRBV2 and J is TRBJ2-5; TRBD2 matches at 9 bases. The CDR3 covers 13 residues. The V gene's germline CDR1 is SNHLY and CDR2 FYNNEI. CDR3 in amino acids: CARLAGRGETQYF. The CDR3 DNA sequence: TGTGCTCGGCTAGCGGGGAGAGGAGAGACCCAGTACTTC.

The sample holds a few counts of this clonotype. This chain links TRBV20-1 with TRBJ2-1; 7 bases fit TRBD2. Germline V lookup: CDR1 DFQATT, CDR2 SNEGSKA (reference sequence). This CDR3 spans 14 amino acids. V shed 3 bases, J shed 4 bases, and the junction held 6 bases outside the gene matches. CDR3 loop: CSASPSGLYNEQFF. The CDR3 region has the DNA TGCAGTGCTAGTCCTAGCGGATTATACAATGAGCAGTTCTTC.

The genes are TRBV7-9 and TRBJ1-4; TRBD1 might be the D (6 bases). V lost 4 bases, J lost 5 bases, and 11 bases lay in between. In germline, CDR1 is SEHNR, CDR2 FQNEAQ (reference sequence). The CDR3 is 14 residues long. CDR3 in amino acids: CASSSWTVNEKLFF. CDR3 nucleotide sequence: TGTGCCAGCAGCTCGTGGACAGTGAATGAAAAACTGTTTTTT.

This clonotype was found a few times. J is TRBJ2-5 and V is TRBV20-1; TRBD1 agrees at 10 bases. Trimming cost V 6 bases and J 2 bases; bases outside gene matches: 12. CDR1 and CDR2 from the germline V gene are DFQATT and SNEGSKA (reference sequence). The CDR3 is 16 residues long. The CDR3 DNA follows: TGCAGTGCCACCCCGGTCGGGACAGGGGCTCAAGAGACCCAGTACTTC. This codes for CSATPVGTGAQETQYF.

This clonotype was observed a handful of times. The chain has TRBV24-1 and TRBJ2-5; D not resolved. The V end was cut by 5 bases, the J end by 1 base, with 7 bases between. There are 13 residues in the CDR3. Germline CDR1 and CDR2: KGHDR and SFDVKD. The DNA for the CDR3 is TGTGCCACCAGTGGACGATTCCAAGAGACCCAGTACTTC. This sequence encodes CATSGRFQETQYF.

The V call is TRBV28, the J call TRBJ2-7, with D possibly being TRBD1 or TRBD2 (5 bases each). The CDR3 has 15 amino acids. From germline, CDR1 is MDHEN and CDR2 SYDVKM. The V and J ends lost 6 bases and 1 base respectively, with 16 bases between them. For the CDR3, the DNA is TGTGCCAGCAGCCCGATCGGGGCGAGTTCCTACGAGCAGTACTTC. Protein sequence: CASSPIGASSYEQYF.